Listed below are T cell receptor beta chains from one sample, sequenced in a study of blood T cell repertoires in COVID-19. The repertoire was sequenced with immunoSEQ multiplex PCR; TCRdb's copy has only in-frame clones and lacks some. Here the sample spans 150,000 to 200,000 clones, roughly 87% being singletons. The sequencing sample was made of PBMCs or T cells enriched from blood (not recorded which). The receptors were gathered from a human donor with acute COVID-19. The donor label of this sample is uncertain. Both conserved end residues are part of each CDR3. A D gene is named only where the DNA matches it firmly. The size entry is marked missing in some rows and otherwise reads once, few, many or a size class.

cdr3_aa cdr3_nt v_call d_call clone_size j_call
CASSPGQRVRSPLHF TGTGCCAGCAGTCCGGGACAGAGGGTTAGGTCACCCCTCCACTTT TRBV27 TRBD1 . TRBJ1-6
CASSLGQGAFEAFF TGTGCCAGCAGCTTGGGGCAGGGGGCCTTTGAAGCTTTCTTT TRBV5-4 TRBD1 . TRBJ1-1
CASSLTAGGVAGTEAFF TGTGCCAGCAGCTTAACCGCAGGCGGGGTAGCGGGAACTGAAGCTTTCTTT TRBV7-3 . . TRBJ1-1
CASGLPPQGTGNTIYF TGTGCTAGTGGTTTGCCTCCACAGGGGACGGGAAACACCATATATTTT TRBV12-5 TRBD1 once TRBJ1-3
CASSYVGREQYF TGTGCCAGCAGTTACGTGGGGCGTGAGCAGTACTTC TRBV6-2/TRBV6-3 . . TRBJ2-7
CASSQDMMASGEETQYF TGTGCCAGCAGCCAAGATATGATGGCTAGCGGGGAAGAGACCCAGTACTTC TRBV4-2 TRBD2 . TRBJ2-5
CASSLAEQSYNEQFF TGTGCCAGCAGCTTGGCGGAACAGAGCTACAATGAGCAGTTCTTC TRBV5-6 . . TRBJ2-1
CASSTSSGNTIYF TGCGCCAGCAGCACAAGCTCTGGAAACACCATATATTTT TRBV5-1 . . TRBJ1-3
CASSFMQGANQPQHF TGTGCCAGCAGTTTTATGCAGGGGGCGAATCAGCCCCAGCATTTT TRBV27 TRBD1 . TRBJ1-5
CASIKTGGQPQHF TGTGCCAGCATTAAAACGGGGGGGCAGCCCCAGCATTTT TRBV28 . . TRBJ1-5
CASSFGREAFF TGTGCCAGCAGTTTCGGGAGGGAAGCTTTCTTT TRBV12-3/TRBV12-4 . . TRBJ1-1
CATSYTWTDHSPLHF TGTGCCACCAGCTACACGTGGACAGACCATTCACCCCTCCACTTT TRBV15 . few TRBJ1-6
CASSQERVVKWGGNEQFF TGTGCCAGCAGCCAAGAAAGGGTCGTGAAGTGGGGGGGCAATGAGCAGTTCTTC TRBV14 TRBD2 once TRBJ2-1
CAISEGTSGRTDTQYF TGTGCCATCAGTGAGGGGACTAGCGGACGCACAGATACGCAGTATTTT TRBV10-3 TRBD2 . TRBJ2-3
CASSPPSGTGLGNEQFF TGTGCCAGCTCACCACCGTCTGGGACAGGGCTGGGGAATGAGCAGTTCTTC TRBV18 TRBD1 . TRBJ2-1
CASSLGLAGGLIRTYNEQFF TGTGCCAGCAGCTTAGGACTAGCGGGGGGGCTAATAAGGACCTACAATGAGCAGTTCTTC TRBV7-8 TRBD2 . TRBJ2-1
CASSLRTATNEKLFF TGTGCCAGCAGCTTAAGGACAGCAACTAATGAAAAACTGTTTTTT TRBV7-2 . . TRBJ1-4
CASSQDGAGGADTQYF TGCGCCAGCAGCCAAGATGGGGCAGGAGGGGCAGATACGCAGTATTTT TRBV4-1 . . TRBJ2-3
CASQFNTEAFF TGTGCCAGCCAATTTAACACTGAAGCTTTCTTT TRBV19 . . TRBJ1-1
CASSLGGARGEKLFF TGTGCCAGCAGCTTGGGAGGAGCCAGGGGTGAAAAACTGTTTTTT TRBV5-4 . . TRBJ1-4
CASSEVVLAGVRGTQYF TGTGCCAGCAGTGAAGTGGTGCTTGCGGGGGTGAGGGGGACCCAGTACTTC TRBV2 TRBD2 . TRBJ2-5
CASSLAGGPDTQYF TGCGCCAGCAGCTTGGCGGGGGGCCCTGATACGCAGTATTTT TRBV5-1 . . TRBJ2-3
CASMRVGVGDGYTF TGTGCCAGCATGCGAGTGGGCGTGGGAGATGGCTACACCTTC TRBV6-5 . . TRBJ1-2
CASSQELAGLPDTQYF TGTGCCAGCAGCCAAGAGCTAGCGGGCCTCCCAGATACGCAGTATTTT TRBV3-1/TRBV3-2 TRBD2 . TRBJ2-3
CASIQRTGVYEQYF TGTGCCAGCATTCAAAGGACAGGCGTCTACGAGCAGTACTTC TRBV6-5 TRBD1 . TRBJ2-7
CASSSRTSGGPRETQYF TGCGCCAGCAGTTCTCGGACTAGCGGGGGCCCTAGGGAGACCCAGTACTTC TRBV10-1 TRBD2 . TRBJ2-5
CASSFSPLLAGRNEQFF TGTGCCAGCAGCTTTTCCCCCCTACTAGCGGGGCGCAATGAGCAGTTCTTC TRBV7-2 TRBD2 . TRBJ2-1
CASRMTGGEGQPQHF TGTGCCAGCAGGATGACAGGGGGCGAAGGGCAGCCCCAGCATTTT TRBV6-5 TRBD1 . TRBJ1-5
CSVEAGLRSNTEAFF TGCAGCGTTGAGGCAGGTCTCCGGTCTAACACTGAAGCTTTCTTT TRBV29-1 . . TRBJ1-1
CASSFLSATNEKLFF TGCGCCAGCAGTTTCCTTTCAGCAACTAATGAAAAACTGTTTTTT TRBV5-1 . . TRBJ1-4
CASSPIPGQGQPQHF TGTGCCAGCAGTCCTATCCCGGGACAGGGTCAGCCCCAGCATTTT TRBV6-5 TRBD1 . TRBJ1-5
CAWSDQDRGYYGYTF TGTGCCTGGAGTGACCAGGACAGGGGGTACTATGGCTACACCTTC TRBV30 TRBD1 few TRBJ1-2
CSASWGLGNSPLHF TGCAGTGCTAGTTGGGGACTGGGGAATTCACCCCTCCACTTT TRBV20-1 . . TRBJ1-6
CASSYAPGSVAFF TGTGCCAGCAGTTACGCTCCGGGGTCGGTAGCTTTCTTT TRBV6-2/TRBV6-3 . . TRBJ1-1
CASSSGTVQGEQYF TGTGCCAGCAGCTCCGGGACAGTCCAGGGGGAGCAGTACTTC TRBV6-5 TRBD1 . TRBJ2-7
CAWSTQGNYGYTF TGTGCCTGGAGTACACAGGGGAACTATGGCTACACCTTC TRBV30 TRBD1 . TRBJ1-2
CASAPWGGASKPYEQYF TGTGCCAGTGCCCCTTGGGGAGGGGCATCAAAGCCCTACGAGCAGTACTTC TRBV19 TRBD2 . TRBJ2-7
CASSRGTVWNQPQHF TGTGCCAGCAGCCGAGGGACAGTTTGGAATCAGCCCCAGCATTTT TRBV5-6 TRBD1 few TRBJ1-5
CASSGRVTGQETQYF TGTGCCAGCAGTGGGAGAGTTACAGGTCAAGAGACCCAGTACTTC TRBV2 . once TRBJ2-5
CASSRGQADYGYTF TGTGCCAGCAGCCGGGGACAGGCGGACTATGGCTACACCTTC TRBV11-2 TRBD1 . TRBJ1-2